This is a list of T cell receptor beta chains from one sample in a study of CD8+ T cells in alopecia areata. Repertoires were generated with immunoSEQ multiplex PCR, while TCRdb's copy carries only in-frame clones and drops some. The sample records 160,000 or so clones, roughly two thirds being singletons. The sample consisted of CD4+ T cells sorted from blood, taken at week 4, from a patient treated with tofacitinib. Source of these receptors: a human donor with alopecia areata. Both conserved end residues are part of each CDR3. D genes are given only for firm matches. The listing skips clone size in some rows; elsewhere it reads once, few, many or a size class.

V gene	D gene	J gene	clone size	CDR3 DNA	CDR3 protein
TRBV10-3	TRBD1	TRBJ1-2	few	TGTGCCATCAGTGAGTCGTGGGGACAGCCCTATGGCTACACCTTC	CAISESWGQPYGYTF
TRBV15	-	TRBJ1-2	-	TGTGCCACCAGCACCTCCTGGGGGGGGTTATATGGCTACACCTTC	CATSTSWGGLYGYTF
TRBV6-6	-	TRBJ2-1	-	TGTGCCAGCAGTTACTCGGACAATGAGCAGTTCTTC	CASSYSDNEQFF
TRBV15	-	TRBJ2-7	-	TGTGCCACCAGCAGAACGATCTACGAGCAGTACTTC	CATSRTIYEQYF
TRBV2	-	TRBJ1-2	-	TGTGCCAGCAGTGAAGGGGGGCTAGGCTACACCTTC	CASSEGGLGYTF
TRBV29-1	TRBD1	TRBJ1-2	few	TGCAGCGTTGGGGGACAGGGGATCTATGGCTACACCTTC	CSVGGQGIYGYTF
TRBV5-6	-	TRBJ1-5	-	TGTGCCAGCAGCTTAAGACAGCTCAATCAGCCCCAGCATTTT	CASSLRQLNQPQHF
TRBV30	TRBD1	TRBJ2-3	-	TGTGCCTGGAGTGTAGGGGACAGCAGTCACACAGATACGCAGTATTTT	CAWSVGDSSHTDTQYF
TRBV11-3	-	TRBJ2-6	-	TGTGCCAGCAGCCCCGGCCACATTACGGTAGGGGCCAACGTCCTGACTTTC	CASSPGHITVGANVLTF
TRBV29-1	-	TRBJ1-1	-	TGCAGCGTCCAGGTCCAGAACACTGAAGCTTTCTTT	CSVQVQNTEAFF
TRBV20-1	TRBD1	TRBJ1-4	-	TGCAGTGCTGGGGGACAGGGAAAACTGTTTTTT	CSAGGQGKLFF
TRBV5-1	TRBD1	TRBJ1-2	-	TGCGCCAGCAGCCCAGGGGGAGTTGATGGCTACACCTTC	CASSPGGVDGYTF
TRBV29-1	-	TRBJ1-2	-	TGCAGCGGTGTCGTCAGGGGCAACTATGGCTACACCTTC	CSGVVRGNYGYTF
TRBV6-5	TRBD1	TRBJ1-2	-	TGTGCCAGCAGTTACTCGACAGGGAAAGGCTACACCTTC	CASSYSTGKGYTF
TRBV4-2	-	TRBJ1-6	-	TGTGCCAGCAGCCAATTAAGAACAGGGAGATACTCACCCCTCCACTTT	CASSQLRTGRYSPLHF
TRBV20-1	-	TRBJ2-7	few	TGCAGTGCTAGTGGTTACGAGCAGTACTTC	CSASGYEQYF
TRBV10-3	-	TRBJ2-7	few	TGTGCCATCAGTGACAGGCAACGCTACGAGCAGTACTTC	CAISDRQRYEQYF